The 3 T cell receptor beta chains below all came from one sample that was sequenced in a study of beta chain features in type 1 diabetes. Investigators reverse transcribed all isolated RNA, so they sequenced expressed TCRB transcripts. Produced via immunoSEQ multiplex PCR; TCRdb's table is partial and in-frame only. The repertoire holds over 100,000 clones, with approximately 37% as singletons. The sample consisted of stem cell memory CD4+ T cells from blood. The receptor set was obtained from a woman aged 18-29 years in good health.

The rearrangement joins TRBV18 to TRBJ2-7; TRBD1 matches at 10 bases. With V trimmed by 5 bases and J by 2 bases, 6 bases remained unmatched. This CDR3 is 15 amino acids long. Germline CDR1 reads KGHSH; CDR2 reads LQKENI. CDR3 sequence: CASSRMGTGAYEQYF. In nucleotides, the CDR3 is TGTGCCAGCTCAAGAATGGGGACAGGGGCCTACGAGCAGTACTTC.

The rearrangement joins TRBV10-3 to TRBJ2-1; TRBD2 might be the D (6 bases). Per germline, CDR1 ENHRY and CDR2 SYGVKD. V lost 4 bases and J 2 bases, leaving 21 bases between the germline ends. The CDR3 runs 18 residues. CDR3 DNA sequence: TGTGCCATCAGTGGGGGAATTTCTAGCGTACTCGCCTACAATGAGCAGTTCTTC. It codes for CAISGGISSVLAYNEQFF.

The J gene is TRBJ1-3, the V gene TRBV11-2, with a possible D match to TRBD1 (5 bases). This CDR3 region has 15 residues. V was clipped by 7 bases and J by 0 bases, with 13 bases between them. From germline, CDR1 is SGHAT and CDR2 FQNNGV. CDR3 nucleotides: TGTGCCAGCACCCTAACAGGCAACTCTGGAAACACCATATATTTT. It encodes CASTLTGNSGNTIYF.